A selection of T cell receptor beta chains follows, all from one sample in a study of blood T cell repertoires in COVID-19. Sequencing was performed with immunoSEQ multiplex PCR; in TCRdb, only in-frame clones are kept and a portion is missing. This table has roughly 220,000 clones, over 60% appearing once. The sequenced sample was peripheral blood. Receptors originate from a woman aged 65 to 85 with acute or convalescent COVID-19. Each CDR3 is given with its conserved first and last residue. The order of the fields is J gene, D gene, V gene, clone size, CDR3 DNA, CDR3 protein. A D gene is named only where the DNA matches it firmly. Size values are once, few and many counts, or a class for expanded clones, and some rows have none.

j_gene: TRBJ2-7; d_gene: -; v_gene: TRBV6-2/TRBV6-3; abundance: -; CDR3nt: TGTGCCAGCAGCCGCGACCGGACTCTTGGGCAGTACTTC; CDR3aa: CASSRDRTLGQYF
j_gene: TRBJ2-5; d_gene: -; v_gene: TRBV30; abundance: -; CDR3nt: TGTGCCTGGACCCCCAACCAAGAGACCCAGTACTTC; CDR3aa: CAWTPNQETQYF
j_gene: TRBJ1-4; d_gene: TRBD1; v_gene: TRBV19; abundance: -; CDR3nt: TGTGCCAGTATAGGGACACAGGGGGCTGAAAAACTGTTTTTT; CDR3aa: CASIGTQGAEKLFF
j_gene: TRBJ2-7; d_gene: -; v_gene: TRBV2; abundance: many; CDR3nt: TGTGCCAGCAGTGAACCGTTTGTCTACGAGCAGTACTTC; CDR3aa: CASSEPFVYEQYF
j_gene: TRBJ1-2; d_gene: -; v_gene: TRBV28; abundance: -; CDR3nt: TGTGCCAGCAGTTTAGCCGGACAGAACTATGGCTACACCTTC; CDR3aa: CASSLAGQNYGYTF
j_gene: TRBJ2-5; d_gene: -; v_gene: TRBV9; abundance: many; CDR3nt: TGTGCCAGCAGTTCTGCGGCGGCAGCCCAAGAGACCCAGTACTTC; CDR3aa: CASSSAAAAQETQYF
j_gene: TRBJ1-1; d_gene: TRBD1; v_gene: TRBV18; abundance: -; CDR3nt: TGTGCCAGCTCAGCGGGACAGATGAACACTGAAGCTTTCTTT; CDR3aa: CASSAGQMNTEAFF
j_gene: TRBJ1-1; d_gene: -; v_gene: TRBV4-2; abundance: -; CDR3nt: TGTGCCAGCAGCCAAGATAAGGGCGGGATAAACACTGAAGCTTTCTTT; CDR3aa: CASSQDKGGINTEAFF
j_gene: TRBJ1-4; d_gene: -; v_gene: TRBV2; abundance: once; CDR3nt: TGTGCCAGCAGGTGGATACAGGGCCGGGAAAAACTGTTTTTT; CDR3aa: CASRWIQGREKLFF
j_gene: TRBJ2-7; d_gene: -; v_gene: TRBV10-3; abundance: -; CDR3nt: TGTGCCATCAGTGAGCCCGGTGACACAGCTATCTCCGAGCAGTACTTC; CDR3aa: CAISEPGDTAISEQYF
j_gene: TRBJ1-3; d_gene: -; v_gene: TRBV28; abundance: -; CDR3nt: TGTGCCAGCAGTCCCCCCCCGGGTCTTTTTCAGTCAGGAAACACCATATATTTT; CDR3aa: CASSPPPGLFQSGNTIYF